The 14 T cell receptor beta chains presented below share a single source sample, sequenced in a study of long-term antiretroviral therapy in people with HIV. Survey-level resolution applied to immunoSEQ assay v3.0. This table comes from immunoSEQ multiplex PCR, and its TCRdb copy is limited to in-frame clones, with some not included. Seen here are over 15,000 clones, about 80% observed once, and the top ten hold 20% to 25%. The sample here was unsorted PBMCs, taken 2.1 years after starting antiretroviral therapy. The origin of the receptors is a middle-aged man with HIV.

V is TRBV2 and J is TRBJ2-3, with D maybe TRBD1 (6 bases). Trimming shortened V by 6 bases and J by 3 bases, and 16 bases separated the two germline ends. Germline lookup yields CDR1 SNHLY and CDR2 FYNNEI. The CDR3 contains 15 residues. The CDR3 DNA is TGTGCCAGCAGAGCGACAGGCTCAGGGACAGATACGCAGTATTTT. Amino acid sequence: CASRATGSGTDTQYF.

The chain has TRBV5-5 and TRBJ1-6; TRBD1 might be the D (5 bases). The CDR3 runs to 16 residues. Trimming cost V 0 bases and J 5 bases, with 12 bases left between them. Germline CDR1 is SGHKS and CDR2 is YYEKEE (reference sequence). As DNA, the CDR3 is TGTGCCAGCAGCTTGGGTCCAGGCAGGGATAATTCACCCCTCCACTTT. Its translation: CASSLGPGRDNSPLHF.

This chain uses TRBV2 with TRBJ1-1, with unresolved D. The CDR3 is 15 residues long. The germline V and J ends were trimmed by 8 bases and 1 base, with 17 bases remaining between them. The germline gives CDR1 SNHLY, CDR2 FYNNEI. The CDR3 protein is CASPVRLGTNTEAFF. CDR3 in DNA: TGTGCCAGCCCCGTTCGACTGGGAACGAACACTGAAGCTTTCTTT.

The chain carries TRBV5-1 and TRBJ1-1; unclear D gene. Germline V gene sequence: CDR1 SGHRS, CDR2 YFSETQ. The CDR3 runs 14 residues. V was shortened by 5 bases and J by 1 base, with 12 bases between the two germline ends. This CDR3 is CASSSTEENTEAFF. CDR3 coding DNA: TGCGCCAGCAGTAGTACAGAGGAGAACACTGAAGCTTTCTTT.

The rearrangement links TRBV4-2 to TRBJ2-4, with 7 bases that match TRBD2. V lost 0 bases, J lost 0 bases, and 8 bases stayed unmatched. This CDR3 region has 18 residues. Germline loops: CDR1 LGHNA, CDR2 YNFKEQ. The CDR3 coding sequence is TGTGCCAGCAGCCAAGAAAGGGTAGCGGGCGGAGCCAAAAACATTCAGTACTTC. Translating it yields CASSQERVAGGAKNIQYF.

The rearrangement links TRBV7-6 to TRBJ2-7; D is uncertain. Trimming left V 4 bases short and J 1 base short, with 17 bases between. CDR1 is SGHVS, CDR2 FNYEAQ, per germline. The CDR3 totals 16 residues. CDR3 residues: CASSSGPPVGSYEQYF. CDR3 nucleotide sequence: TGTGCCAGCAGCTCAGGCCCTCCAGTGGGTTCCTACGAGCAGTACTTC.

The chain carries TRBV11-2 and TRBJ1-1, with a weak D call TRBD1 (5 bases). Trimming left V 1 base short and J 1 base short, with 7 bases between. The germline V gene has CDR1 SGHAT and CDR2 FQNNGV. The CDR3 runs 14 residues. CDR3 in DNA: TGTGCCAGCAGCTTAGTGAGGGGGAACACTGAAGCTTTCTTT. The encoded protein is CASSLVRGNTEAFF.

V gene TRBV29-1 combines with J gene TRBJ1-1; D possibly corresponds to TRBD1 (5 bases). Per germline, CDR1 SQVTM and CDR2 ANQGSEA. The CDR3 contains 13 residues. V lost 6 bases to trimming and J lost 2 bases, with 13 bases between them. CDR3 DNA sequence: TGCAGCGTGTCGGGCAGGGCCAACACTGAAGCTTTCTTT. Encoded protein: CSVSGRANTEAFF. Combining the CDR3 with reference TRBV29-1 and TRBJ1-1 gives the whole variable domain SAVISQKPSRDICQRGTSLTIQCQVDSQVTMMFWYRQQPGQSLTLIATANQGSEATYESGFVIDKFPISRPNLTFSTLTVSNMSPEDSSIYLCSVSGRANTEAFFGQGTRLTVV.

The chain uses TRBV10-3 and TRBJ1-2, with D perhaps matching TRBD1 (6 bases). V lost 0 bases to trimming and J lost 8 bases, with 16 bases between them. This CDR3 comprises 15 residues. Germline assignment: CDR1 ENHRY and CDR2 SYGVKD. CDR3 region: CAISESTGYTIGYTF. CDR3 in DNA: TGTGCCATCAGTGAGTCTACAGGGTACACTATAGGCTACACCTTC.

V usage is TRBV4-1 and J usage is TRBJ1-2; possibly TRBD1 for D (5 bases). V dropped 1 base and J dropped 4 bases, with 10 bases sitting between them. CDR3 length: 14 amino acids. Germline V gene data show CDR1 as MGHRA and CDR2 as YSYEKL. CDR3 nucleotide sequence: TGCGCCAGCAGCCAAGCCGGGACGTTCTATGGCTACACCTTC. Residues: CASSQAGTFYGYTF.

This rearrangement joins TRBV5-6 to TRBJ1-1; unclear D gene. CDR1 SGHDT and CDR2 YYEEEE come from the germline V gene. CDR3 size: 14 residues. With 2 bases removed from V and 4 bases from J, the gap between germline ends came to 12 bases. The CDR3 nucleotides are TGTGCCAGCAGCTTCGCATCCTCAGGCACTGAAGCTTTCTTT. It yields the protein CASSFASSGTEAFF.

The chain recombines TRBV30 with TRBJ1-5; D may be TRBD1 (5 bases). The CDR3 consists of 13 residues. Trimming removed 0 bases from V and 2 bases from J, with 5 bases in between. The V gene's germline CDR1 is GTSNPN and CDR2 SVGIG (reference sequence). CDR3 DNA: TGTGCCTGGAGTGTACAGGGCAATCAGCCCCAGCATTTT. Residues: CAWSVQGNQPQHF.

The V and J genes are TRBV9 and TRBJ1-5; 9 bases agree with TRBD1. Germline CDR1 and CDR2: SGDLS and YYNGEE. Losses at the gene ends were 0 bases for V and 8 bases for J; bases not matched to a gene: 3. This CDR3 spans 14 amino acids. The CDR3 DNA reads as TGTGCCAGCAGCGTAGGACAGGGGGGTGAGCCCCAGCATTTT. It yields the protein CASSVGQGGEPQHF. Full variable domain (outside the CDR3, taken from reference TRBV9 and TRBJ1-5): DSGVTQTPKHLITATGQRVTLRCSPRSGDLSVYWYQQSLDQGLQFLIQYYNGEERAKGNILERFSAQQFPDLHSELNLSSLELGDSALYFCASSVGQGGEPQHFGDGTRLSIL.

This rearrangement joins TRBV4-1 to TRBJ1-5; no clear D gene. The CDR3 covers 14 residues. The V gene lost 1 base and the J gene lost 5 bases, with 9 bases spanning the gap. Looked up from germline, CDR1 is MGHRA and CDR2 is YSYEKL. The CDR3 loop reads CASSQVTDDQPQHF. The CDR3 DNA is TGCGCCAGCAGCCAAGTCACAGATGATCAGCCCCAGCATTTT.